These 28 T cell receptor beta chains originate from one sample sequenced in a study of response to subunit inactivated influenza vaccine. TCRdb redid the calling of the RT-PCR reads with MiXCR, one entry per CDR3 protein. This table holds about 520,000 distinct CDR3 sequences, 10% to 11% found once. The sample here was PBMCs from blood, taken about 40 days after vaccination. The source is a man aged 50-60 years who received an inactivated influenza vaccine.

The chain links TRBV7-9 to TRBJ2-3; no firm D call. Between the trimmed V and J ends, which lost 8 bases and 0 bases, there was a span of 6 bases. This CDR3 is 12 amino acids long. Per germline, CDR1 SEHNR and CDR2 FQNEAQ (reference sequence). CDR3 loop: CASEYSTDTQYF. The CDR3 nucleotides read TGTGCCAGCGAATACAGCACAGATACGCAGTATTTT.

This clonotype has only a few counts. The chain has TRBV6-5 and TRBJ2-6; D unclear. The CDR3 has 16 amino acids. The V end lost 0 bases, the J end lost 4 bases, and 10 bases lay between the germline ends. CDR1 and CDR2 from the germline V gene are MNHEY and SVGAGI. DNA for the CDR3: TGTGCCAGCAGTTACTCGATTGGGTTAGGGGCCAACGTCCTGACTTTC. Amino acid sequence: CASSYSIGLGANVLTF.

This clonotype was recorded many times. The V gene is TRBV28, the J gene TRBJ2-1; TRBD1 aligns across 8 bases. The length of the CDR3 is 15 residues. V gave up 5 bases and J gave up 7 bases; unmatched junction bases: 10. Per the germline V gene, CDR1 is MDHEN and CDR2 is SYDVKM. The CDR3 sequence is CASSPDRGLYNEQFF. CDR3 DNA sequence: TGTGCCAGCAGTCCCGACAGGGGTCTTTATAATGAGCAGTTCTTC. Drawing the rest from reference TRBV28 and TRBJ2-1, the complete variable domain is DVKVTQSSRYLVKRTGEKVFLECVQDMDHENMFWYRQDPGLGLRLIYFSYDVKMKEKGDIPEGYSVSREKKERFSLILESASTNQTSMYLCASSPDRGLYNEQFFGPGTRLTVL.

In this sample, this clonotype turned up many times. This CDR3 reads CASRGPDNEQFF. In DNA form, the CDR3 reads TGCGCCAGCAGGGGCCCTGACAATGAGCAGTTCTTC. J is TRBJ2-1 and V is TRBV5-1; D unresolved. The germline V gene has CDR1 SGHRS and CDR2 YFSETQ. The CDR3 is made up of 12 amino acids. V gave up 5 bases and J gave up 5 bases, with 8 bases separating them. The whole variable domain, remainder taken from reference TRBV5-1 and TRBJ2-1, is KAGVTQTPRYLIKTRGQQVTLSCSPISGHRSVSWYQQTPGQGLQFLFEYFSETQRNKGNFPGRFSGRQFSNSRSEMNVSTLELGDSALYLCASRGPDNEQFFGPGTRLTVL.

The gene calls are TRBV7-8 and TRBJ2-2, with a possible D match to TRBD1 (5 bases). In germline, CDR1 is SGHVS, CDR2 FQNEAQ. The V and J ends lost 7 bases and 5 bases respectively, with 14 bases between them. The CDR3 runs to 14 residues. CDR3 protein: CASTQGSRTGELFF. The CDR3 DNA reads as TGTGCCAGCACCCAGGGATCTCGAACCGGGGAGCTGTTTTTT.

This clonotype was seen a handful of times. This sequence joins TRBV20-1 and TRBJ2-2; 9 nucleotides align to TRBD1. V gave up 4 bases and J gave up 7 bases; unmatched junction bases: 13. This CDR3 contains 16 residues. Germline CDR1 and CDR2: DFQATT and SNEGSKA (reference sequence). DNA for the CDR3: TGCAGTGCTACCCAACCGGGGGACAGGGATCACGGGGAGCTGTTTTTT. Its translation: CSATQPGDRDHGELFF.

This clonotype was observed many times. This chain links TRBV5-1 with TRBJ2-7; 10 nucleotides line up with TRBD1. The J segment lost 2 bases and the V segment lost 1 base, leaving 3 bases of the junction unmatched. This CDR3 has 15 residues. Germline V CDR1 and CDR2: SGHRS, YFSETQ. This CDR3 is CASSLPGQGAYEQYF. In DNA, the CDR3 is TGCGCCAGCAGCTTGCCCGGACAGGGGGCCTACGAGCAGTACTTC. Filled out from reference TRBV5-1 and TRBJ2-7, the complete variable domain reads KAGVTQTPRYLIKTRGQQVTLSCSPISGHRSVSWYQQTPGQGLQFLFEYFSETQRNKGNFPGRFSGRQFSNSRSEMNVSTLELGDSALYLCASSLPGQGAYEQYFGPGTRLTVT.

This clonotype has only a few counts. The chain carries TRBV9 and TRBJ1-6, with a possible D match to TRBD1 (5 bases). Trimming stripped 0 bases from V and 1 base from J, with 5 bases between. CDR3 length: 15 residues. Germline V lookup: CDR1 SGDLS, CDR2 YYNGEE. The CDR3 nucleotides are TGTGCCAGCAGCGTAGGGGGGTCCTATAATTCACCCCTCCACTTT. Translation: CASSVGGSYNSPLHF. Based on the CDR3 plus reference TRBV9 and TRBJ1-6, the full variable domain is DSGVTQTPKHLITATGQRVTLRCSPRSGDLSVYWYQQSLDQGLQFLIQYYNGEERAKGNILERFSAQQFPDLHSELNLSSLELGDSALYFCASSVGGSYNSPLHFGNGTRLTVT.

This clonotype appeared many times. The J gene is TRBJ1-2, the V gene TRBV12-3 or TRBV12-4; 7 bases are shared with TRBD1. The CDR3 is 14 residues long. The ends lost 5 bases at V and 4 bases at J; junction bases unmatched: 7. In DNA, the CDR3 is TGTGCCAGCAGTCCAAGTGGGACAGTCTATGGCTACACCTTC. It specifies CASSPSGTVYGYTF.

This clonotype has a handful of counts. The chain couples TRBV12-3 or TRBV12-4 to TRBJ2-1, with D unresolved. The length of the CDR3 is 11 residues. V gave up 4 bases and J gave up 8 bases, with 6 bases separating them. The CDR3, as DNA: TGTGCCAGCAGTTCCATTGATGAGCAGTTCTTC. As protein: CASSSIDEQFF.

This clonotype has just a few counts. The V call is TRBV7-9, the J call TRBJ1-2, with 7 bases identical to TRBD1. The CDR3 has 16 amino acids. With V trimmed by 1 base and J by 2 bases, 7 bases remained unmatched. The germline CDR1 and CDR2 sequences are SEHNR and FQNEAQ (reference sequence). CDR3 bases: TGTGCCAGCAGCTTAGGTTGGGACAGCTTCAACTATGGCTACACCTTC. This codes for CASSLGWDSFNYGYTF.

The J gene is TRBJ2-5, the V gene TRBV4-2; 15 bases line up with TRBD2. The CDR3 covers 18 residues. Looked up from germline, CDR1 is LGHNA and CDR2 is YNFKEQ. The trim removed 4 bases at V and 0 bases at J, leaving 6 bases unmatched. CDR3 region: CASSRGLAGGPYQETQYF. CDR3 in DNA: TGTGCCAGCAGCCGTGGACTAGCGGGAGGGCCATACCAAGAGACCCAGTACTTC.

The V gene is TRBV20-1, the J gene TRBJ1-4; D uncertain. The CDR3 loop spans 14 amino acids. The germline V and J ends were trimmed by 2 bases and 7 bases, with 14 bases remaining between them. In germline, CDR1 is DFQATT, CDR2 SNEGSKA (reference sequence). CDR3 sequence reads: CSARIEVVGEKLFF. For the CDR3, the DNA is TGCAGTGCTAGAATAGAGGTGGTGGGTGAAAAACTGTTTTTT.

This clonotype came up a few times. The V call is TRBV5-1, the J call TRBJ2-1, with TRBD2 matching over 10 bases. This CDR3 has 15 residues. Germline CDR1 SGHRS, CDR2 YFSETQ. V lost 2 bases and J lost 9; bases outside the gene matches: 8. CDR3 protein: CASSFSERGGAEQFF. The DNA for the CDR3 is TGCGCCAGCAGCTTTTCCGAGCGGGGGGGCGCTGAGCAGTTCTTC.

This clonotype was counted a few times. V usage is TRBV5-1 and J usage is TRBJ1-4; D is unresolved. Germline CDR1 and CDR2: SGHRS and YFSETQ. This CDR3 comprises 15 residues. V was pared by 5 bases and J by 2 bases, with 13 bases between. CDR3 DNA: TGCGCCAGCAGGGAGCCGGGCCCCACTAATGAAAAACTGTTTTTT. Translation gives CASREPGPTNEKLFF.

This clonotype showed up many times. V gene TRBV29-1 combines with J gene TRBJ1-2; TRBD1 agrees at 10 bases. V dropped 0 bases and J dropped 8; count of bases not matched to a gene: 9. CDR1 SQVTM and CDR2 ANQGSEA come from the germline V gene. The CDR3 runs to 15 residues. CDR3 nucleotide sequence: TGCAGCGTTGAAGACGGTCGTGACAGGGGGCACGGCTACACCTTC. It is translated as CSVEDGRDRGHGYTF.

The V and J genes are TRBV10-3 and TRBJ1-1; perhaps TRBD1 as D (5 bases). V was pared by 4 bases and J by 4 bases, with 10 bases between. The CDR3 consists of 13 residues. CDR1 and CDR2 (germline): ENHRY, SYGVKD. This CDR3 reads CAISGVGGTEAFF. As DNA, the CDR3 is TGTGCCATCAGTGGGGTGGGGGGCACTGAAGCTTTCTTT.

The chain has TRBV6-1 and TRBJ2-1, with 12 bases that match TRBD2. With 4 bases clipped from V and 1 base from J, the junction kept 2 bases outside the gene matches. The CDR3 is 16 residues long. Germline V gene data show CDR1 as MNHNS and CDR2 as SASEGT. CDR3 nucleotide sequence: TGTGCCAGCAGTGCCGGACTAGCGGGGTCCTACAATGAGCAGTTCTTC. Protein product: CASSAGLAGSYNEQFF.

V and J are TRBV4-1 and TRBJ2-7; TRBD2 matches at 8 bases. V shed 1 base, J shed 6 bases, and the junction held 8 bases outside the gene matches. CDR3 length: 15 amino acids. Germline CDR1 reads MGHRA; CDR2 reads YSYEKL. DNA for the CDR3: TGCGCCAGCAGCCAAGTTAATTCAGCGGGGGTCGAGCAGTACTTC. This codes for CASSQVNSAGVEQYF.

This clonotype was found many times. The chain links TRBV18 to TRBJ2-2, with unresolved D. Trimming shortened V by 3 bases and J by 2 bases, and 7 bases separated the two germline ends. Per germline, CDR1 KGHSH and CDR2 LQKENI. The CDR3 extends over 14 amino acids. DNA for the CDR3: TGTGCCAGCTCACCTACAGCTAACACCGGGGAGCTGTTTTTT. Amino acids: CASSPTANTGELFF. Together with reference TRBV18 and TRBJ2-2, the CDR3 gives the full variable domain: NAGVMQNPRHLVRRRGQEARLRCSPMKGHSHVYWYRQLPEEGLKFMVYLQKENIIDESGMPKERFSAEFPKEGPSILRIQQVVRGDSAAYFCASSPTANTGELFFGEGSRLTVL.

In regard to this clonotype: The germline gene is not matched at one end of the junction; a read error may be the cause. The J gene is TRBJ2-7, the V gene TRBV3-1; 8 nucleotides line up with TRBD1. This CDR3 has 13 residues. Per the germline V gene, CDR1 is LGHDT and CDR2 is YNNKEL (reference sequence). CDR3 in DNA: TGTGCCAGCAGCCAAGGCAGGGGGCTTGGTTTACACTTC. Encoded protein: CASSQGRGLGLHF.

The genes are TRBV20-1 and TRBJ2-3; 9 bases match TRBD2. CDR3 length: 14 residues. Germline CDR1 and CDR2: DFQATT and SNEGSKA (reference sequence). V gave up 6 bases and J gave up 3 bases; unmatched junction bases: 7. The CDR3 reads CSAVAGEGTDTQYF. The CDR3 DNA reads TGCAGTGCCGTAGCGGGAGAGGGGACAGATACGCAGTATTTT.

This clonotype was seen a few times. V is TRBV5-1 and J is TRBJ2-4, with D perhaps matching TRBD1 (5 bases). V dropped 2 bases and J dropped 0 bases, with 15 bases sitting between them. The CDR3 length is 17 residues. The germline CDR1 and CDR2 sequences are SGHRS and YFSETQ. The DNA for the CDR3 is TGCGCCAGCAGCTTCAACCCAGGGTCCCTAGCCAAAAACATTCAGTACTTC. This gives the protein CASSFNPGSLAKNIQYF.

This clonotype was found a few times. CDR3 in amino acids: CASSLAPSGSSDTQYF. The CDR3 DNA reads TGTGCCAGCAGCTTAGCGCCTTCGGGTTCCTCAGATACGCAGTATTTT. V is TRBV7-6 and J is TRBJ2-3, with unresolved D. Trimming stripped 0 bases from V and 4 bases from J, with 14 bases between. The CDR3 spans 16 residues. Germline loops: CDR1 SGHVS, CDR2 FNYEAQ.

At least ten counts were recorded for this clonotype. V is TRBV5-1 and J is TRBJ1-2, with TRBD1 matching 12 bases. This CDR3 is built from 15 residues. CDR1 SGHRS and CDR2 YFSETQ come from the germline V gene. With 3 bases clipped from V and 4 bases from J, the junction kept 4 bases outside the gene matches. The CDR3 is CASSSTGQGAYGYTF. CDR3 bases: TGCGCCAGCAGCTCTACGGGACAGGGGGCCTATGGCTACACCTTC.

This clonotype was found a few times. The CDR3 sequence: CASTQNLGYEQYF. The CDR3, as DNA: TGTGCCAGCACCCAAAATCTAGGCTACGAGCAGTACTTC. This chain links TRBV7-2 with TRBJ2-7; no clear D gene. V was shortened by 7 bases and J by 3 bases, with 13 bases between the two germline ends. Germline CDR1 and CDR2: SGHTA and FQGNSA. The CDR3 runs 13 residues.

This clonotype was detected only once. V is TRBV7-2 and J is TRBJ1-1; D unclear. V shed 3 bases and J shed 0 bases, with 5 bases lying between them. The CDR3 has 13 residues. In germline, CDR1 is SGHTA, CDR2 FQGNSA. CDR3 sequence (DNA): TGTACCAGCAGCTTTGGCCTGAACACTGAAGCTTTCTTT. Its protein is CTSSFGLNTEAFF.

This clonotype has at least ten counts. The V and J genes are TRBV24-1 and TRBJ2-1; TRBD2 agrees at 13 bases. Germline loops: CDR1 KGHDR, CDR2 SFDVKD. V shed 2 bases, J shed 2 bases, and the junction held 5 bases outside the gene matches. CDR3 length: 18 amino acids. Written as DNA, the CDR3 is TGTGCCACCAGTGATTCGGGACTAGCGGGAATCACCTACAATGAGCAGTTCTTC. Amino acid sequence: CATSDSGLAGITYNEQFF.